The entry that follows covers one T cell receptor beta chain sequence. Measured with immunoSEQ multiplex PCR; TCRdb has only the in-frame clones, and not every one. This table has tens of thousands of clones, roughly 87% appearing once. The sample comes from a study of PD-L1 blockade in urothelial cancer. Between the trimmed V and J ends, which lost 0 bases and 2 bases, there was a span of 5 bases. The CDR3 contains 13 residues. The germline CDR1 and CDR2 sequences are SGHRS and YFSETQ. Per-patient samples, pretreatment and on-treatment, numbered 1 to 8. The receptor was derived from a woman in her 70s with urothelial cancer. The source material was PBMCs, sampled around atezolizumab (anti-PD-L1) treatment. This chain joins TRBV5-1 and TRBJ2-5; D is ambiguous. The chain's CDR3 is CASSLASQETQYF. The CDR3 DNA reads as TGCGCCAGCAGCTTGGCCTCTCAAGAGACCCAGTACTTC.